This record covers a single T cell receptor (beta chain). Treatment of all HIV participants took place in the United States. The data were obtained in a study of long-term antiretroviral therapy in people with HIV. Assay version v3.0 of immunoSEQ was used, and it was run at survey level. The method was immunoSEQ multiplex PCR; TCRdb's version includes in-frame clones alone and lacks a portion of them. The sample consists of about 14,000 clones, approximately 82% of them appearing once. This TCR came from a man in his thirties or forties with HIV. Source: unsorted PBMCs, taken 0.4 years after starting antiretroviral therapy.

CDR3 sequence (DNA): TGTGCCAGCTCAAGAGAAAGGGGGAACACTGAAGCTTTCTTT. Protein: CASSRERGNTEAFF. This chain connects TRBV18 to TRBJ1-1; D perhaps matches TRBD1 (5 bases). The CDR3 runs to 14 residues. CDR1 and CDR2 from the germline V gene are KGHSH and LQKENI. Trimming took off 5 bases at V and 1 base at J, with 11 bases between the two ends.